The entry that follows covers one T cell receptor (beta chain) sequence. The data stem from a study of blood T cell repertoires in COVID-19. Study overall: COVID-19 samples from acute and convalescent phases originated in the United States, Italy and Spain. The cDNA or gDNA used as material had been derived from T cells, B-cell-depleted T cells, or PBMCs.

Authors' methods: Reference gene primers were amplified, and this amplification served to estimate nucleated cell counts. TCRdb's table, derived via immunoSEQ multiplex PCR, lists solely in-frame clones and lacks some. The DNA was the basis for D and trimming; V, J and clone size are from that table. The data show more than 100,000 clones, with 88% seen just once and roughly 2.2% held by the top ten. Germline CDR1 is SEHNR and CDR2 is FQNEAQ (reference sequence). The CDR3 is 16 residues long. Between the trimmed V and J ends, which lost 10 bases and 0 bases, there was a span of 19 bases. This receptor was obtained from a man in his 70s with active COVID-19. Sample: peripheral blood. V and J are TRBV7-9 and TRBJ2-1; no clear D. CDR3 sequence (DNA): TGTGCCATCCAGGTCCCCTTCCTTAGCTCCTACAATGAGCAGTTCTTC. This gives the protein CAIQVPFLSSYNEQFF. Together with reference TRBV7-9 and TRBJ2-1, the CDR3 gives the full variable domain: DTGVSQNPRHKITKRGQNVTFRCDPISEHNRLYWYRQTLGQGPEFLTYFQNEAQLEKSRLLSDRFSAERPKGSFSTLEIQRTEQGDSAMYLCAIQVPFLSSYNEQFFGPGTRLTVL.